This T cell receptor beta chain was sequenced for a study of blood T cell repertoires in COVID-19 (dated by TCRdb to 2018 to 2020). At the level of the whole study: Collaborator samples came from the United States, Italy and Spain and covered acute and convalescent phases of COVID-19. The material from the prospective study consisted of cDNA or gDNA derived from T cells, B-cell-depleted T cells, or PBMCs. Subjects who had been exposed to COVID-19, were actively infected with it, or had recovered from it provided the deeply sampled blood TCRbeta repertoires that made up the dataset. The repertoires were released in a freely available public database intended as a resource for research on the immune response to SARS-CoV-2. The samples were drawn from two sources: the first 160 participants of the ongoing ImmuneRACE study, and 1,000 to 1,500 subjects contributed by 6 global collaborators. Sample metadata almost always included a de-identified subject ID, COVID-19 status, age in years and sex. Where HLA class I and class II types were available, the types were taken from metadata supplied by the sample provider, not from assay-based typing.

To note about this clone: The clone's antigen remains unknown. Per-base qualities were not stored, and no clone one base away is much larger.

One collaborating source in Seattle enrolled patients while the patients were actively infected and followed the patients over time throughout the course of disease. Each collaborating institution followed its own protocols to collect whole blood in K2EDTA tubes. For TCRbeta analysis, collaborators shipped samples as frozen whole blood, isolated PBMCs, or DNA extracted from either of those sample types. TCRbeta CDR3 regions were amplified from genomic DNA using the immunoSEQ Assay, a bias-controlled multiplex PCR. On the authors' methods: Within the assay, amplification of reference gene primers was used to estimate how many nucleated cells each sample contained. To quantify the absolute abundance of each unique TCRbeta CDR3 rearrangement, sequence reads were collapsed and filtered. Productive Simpson clonality was computed per sample as the square root of Simpson's diversity index over productive rearrangements. The table was pulled from immuneACCESS by TCRdb, which kept in-frame rearrangements only. Such tables lose some clones; where checked, under half of the loss comes from unresolved V genes, and the rest has no known cause. V and J calls plus clone size are reproduced from that table; the DNA served to infer D and trimming. The sample table contains about 420,000 clones; only one count was recorded for about 87% of them. About 0.91% of the sample goes to the ten largest clones.

General conclusions and limits of the study: How much clinical and demographic metadata was included differed by source and by participant, and the metadata was provided uncurated.

What was sequenced was peripheral blood. This clonotype was obtained from a man between 18 and 35 years old with COVID-19, enrolled during active disease.

The nucleotides are TGTGCCAGTGGGGAAGGGGCGAAAGAAAAACTGTTTTTT. Its product reads: CASGEGAKEKLFF. The chain employs TRBV14 and TRBJ1-4; a tentative D call is TRBD1 (5 bases match). V is pared back by 9 bases and J by 8 bases, with 16 bases lying between the germline termini. The CDR3 has 13 amino acids, counting the end cysteine and phenylalanine. Only the CDR3 part of the read is kept: 39 bases, read in frame from the first base. From the germline V gene, CDR1 is SGHDN and CDR2 is FVKESK.